This T cell receptor (beta chain) was captured in a study of blood T cell repertoires in COVID-19. V was pared by 4 bases and J by 2 bases, with 10 bases between. Germline V CDR1 and CDR2: SGHKS, YYEKEE (reference sequence). The CDR3 totals 14 residues. Libraries were prepared by immunoSEQ multiplex PCR; TCRdb keeps only in-frame clonotypes and omits some of them. The data contain over 200,000 clones, approximately 80% of them singletons. The source of this sequence is a woman in her forties or fifties with acute COVID-19. The chain joins TRBV5-5 to TRBJ1-5, with D possibly matching TRBD1 (5 bases). Sequences were obtained from PBMCs or T cells enriched from blood (not recorded which). CDR3 amino acids: CASSPIQGNQPQHF. The DNA of the CDR3 is TGTGCCAGCAGCCCAATACAGGGCAATCAGCCCCAGCATTTT.